The 20 T cell receptor beta chains below all came from one sample that was sequenced in a study of post-analysis software for immune sequencing data. Prepared libraries of TCR beta cDNA carried unique molecular identifiers. TCRdb processed the PCR reads anew with MiXCR; each CDR3 protein has one entry. The sample records a few hundred thousand distinct CDR3 sequences, 36% being singletons. Regarding the study as a whole: Higher frequency in patients than in controls was seen for several TRBV segments, with TRBV5-6, TRBV5-1 and TRBV20-1 among them.

The antigens of these receptors remain unknown. The specimen sequenced was blood. These receptors were collected from a girl aged 5 to 17 with multiple sclerosis.

The chain has TRBV3-1 and TRBJ2-5, with D possibly matching TRBD1 (5 bases). Deletions cut 0 bases from V and 3 bases from J, with 11 bases between. Germline V gene lookup returns CDR1 LGHDT and CDR2 YNNKEL (reference sequence). The CDR3 covers 15 residues. For the CDR3, the DNA is TGTGCCAGCAGCCAAGACTTCAGGGTGGAAGAGACCCAGTACTTC. Translation: CASSQDFRVEETQYF.

This clonotype was picked up a small number of times. The chain combines TRBV5-8 with TRBJ2-5, with D maybe TRBD2 (5 bases). The CDR3 loop spans 17 amino acids. Between the trimmed V and J ends, which lost 0 bases and 0 bases, there was a span of 15 bases. Germline V gene sequence: CDR1 SGHTS, CDR2 YDEGEE. The CDR3, as DNA: TGTGCCAGCAGCTTGGTTTCGGGAACTGCGTACCAAGAGACCCAGTACTTC. Its protein is CASSLVSGTAYQETQYF.

The table lists this clonotype with many counts. The chain uses TRBV28 and TRBJ1-2; 10 bases fit TRBD1. This CDR3 is 13 amino acids long. V dropped 5 bases and J dropped 8; count of bases not matched to a gene: 5. The germline gives CDR1 MDHEN, CDR2 SYDVKM. The CDR3 coding sequence is TGTGCCAGCAGTCCCGGACAGGGGGGCGGCTACACCTTC. It specifies CASSPGQGGGYTF.

With respect to this clonotype: This may stem from a read error, because a much larger clone lies one nucleotide away. This rearrangement joins TRBV20-1 to TRBJ2-1; no clear D gene. With 4 bases removed from V and 13 bases from J, the gap between germline ends came to 20 bases. This CDR3 has 13 residues. Germline V gene sequence: CDR1 DFQATT, CDR2 SNEGSKA (reference sequence). For the CDR3, the DNA is TGCAGTGCTATGGGCTGGGCCCAAGAGACCCAGTTCTTC. It yields the protein CSAMGWAQETQFF.

This clonotype occurred many times. The CDR3 here is CASSPDPGANQPQHF. The CDR3 DNA reads as TGCGCCAGCAGCCCGGACCCGGGGGCCAATCAGCCCCAGCATTTT. V usage is TRBV5-1 and J usage is TRBJ1-5; maybe TRBD1 (6 bases). V was shortened by 4 bases and J by 3 bases, with 14 bases between the two germline ends. The CDR3 has 15 amino acids. CDR1 is SGHRS, CDR2 YFSETQ, per germline.

This clonotype was detected many times. The chain carries TRBV6-6 and TRBJ2-1; D is uncertain. With 6 bases removed from V and 0 bases from J, the gap between germline ends came to 18 bases. Germline CDR1 reads MNHNY; CDR2 reads SVGAGI (reference sequence). CDR3 length: 17 residues. CDR3 protein: CASSPSGNARSYNEQFF. For the CDR3, the DNA is TGTGCCAGCAGCCCTAGTGGCAACGCTCGCTCCTACAATGAGCAGTTCTTC.

Many counts were recorded for this clonotype. The chain carries TRBV11-2 and TRBJ1-4; the D is unclear. The germline V gene encodes CDR1 SGHAT and CDR2 FQNNGV. Trimming shortened V by 3 bases and J by 3 bases, and 5 bases separated the two germline ends. The CDR3 is made up of 13 amino acids. This chain's CDR3 is CASSFTSNEKLFF. The DNA of the CDR3 is TGTGCCAGCAGCTTCACCTCTAATGAAAAACTGTTTTTT.

This clonotype appeared many times. In DNA, the CDR3 is TGTGCCAGCAGCTTTGGTCGGTCGCAGCCCCAGCATTTT. Translation gives CASSFGRSQPQHF. The V call is TRBV7-2, the J call TRBJ1-5; D is unresolved. CDR1 SGHTA and CDR2 FQGNSA come from the germline V gene. V dropped 3 bases and J dropped 7 bases, with 10 bases sitting between them. The CDR3 consists of 13 residues.

This clonotype was recorded many times. The rearrangement joins TRBV5-1 to TRBJ2-5; 9 nucleotides line up with TRBD2. This CDR3 comprises 14 residues. Germline V gene sequence: CDR1 SGHRS, CDR2 YFSETQ. J lost 3 bases, V lost 5 bases, and 5 bases had no gene match. CDR3 loop: CASSGAGGEETQYF. CDR3 coding DNA: TGCGCCAGCAGTGGAGCGGGGGGCGAAGAGACCCAGTACTTC.

The table lists this clonotype with a few counts. V is TRBV5-1 and J is TRBJ1-1; the D is unclear. Germline values: CDR1 SGHRS, CDR2 YFSETQ. The CDR3 consists of 12 residues. V lost 4 bases, J lost 7 bases, and 11 bases lay in between. For the CDR3, the DNA is TGCGCCAGCAGCCCGCTTCGGGGTGAAGCTTTCTTT. As protein: CASSPLRGEAFF.

The chain uses TRBV27 and TRBJ2-5; no clear D. This CDR3 region has 13 residues. Deletions cut 8 bases from V and 2 bases from J, with 12 bases between. Per the germline V gene, CDR1 is MNHEY and CDR2 is SMNVEV (reference sequence). This chain's CDR3 is CASASGRQETQYF. The CDR3 DNA follows: TGTGCCAGCGCATCCGGAAGACAAGAGACCCAGTACTTC.

This clonotype was picked up many times. The gene calls are TRBV27 and TRBJ2-1; 10 bases align to TRBD1. V was clipped by 7 bases and J by 8 bases; unmatched bases: 14. CDR1 is MNHEY, CDR2 SMNVEV, per germline (reference sequence). The CDR3 runs to 16 residues. CDR3 protein: CASKNRPGQGSHEQFF. In DNA, the CDR3 is TGTGCCAGCAAAAACCGACCGGGACAGGGGAGCCATGAGCAGTTCTTC.

This clonotype came up many times. This chain connects TRBV18 to TRBJ1-5; D uncertain. Germline V gene sequence: CDR1 KGHSH, CDR2 LQKENI. The CDR3 is 14 residues long. With 3 bases removed from V and 2 bases from J, the gap between germline ends came to 8 bases. The CDR3 bases are TGTGCCAGCTCACCTAACCGGGGCAATCAGCCCCAGCATTTT. Residues: CASSPNRGNQPQHF. The full variable domain, its missing parts supplied by reference TRBV18 and TRBJ1-5, is NAGVMQNPRHLVRRRGQEARLRCSPMKGHSHVYWYRQLPEEGLKFMVYLQKENIIDESGMPKERFSAEFPKEGPSILRIQQVVRGDSAAYFCASSPNRGNQPQHFGDGTRLSIL.

This clonotype showed up just a few times. This chain joins TRBV19 and TRBJ2-3, with 8 bases matching TRBD1. This CDR3 spans 14 amino acids. With V trimmed by 6 bases and J by 2 bases, 4 bases remained unmatched. In germline, CDR1 is LNHDA, CDR2 SQIVND (reference sequence). The CDR3 loop is CASSGQGHTDTQYF. The CDR3 DNA reads TGTGCCAGTAGCGGACAGGGACACACAGATACGCAGTATTTT. Complete variable domain (other parts from reference TRBV19 and TRBJ2-3): DGGITQSPKYLFRKEGQNVTLSCEQNLNHDAMYWYRQDPGQGLRLIYYSQIVNDFQKGDIAEGYSVSREKKESFPLTVTSAQKNPTAFYLCASSGQGHTDTQYFGPGTRLTVL.

As to this clonotype: At one boundary the junction diverges from the germline segment, which might be a read error. V and J are TRBV28 and TRBJ1-5; D is unresolved. CDR3 size: 12 residues. CDR1 is MDHEN, CDR2 SYDVKM, per germline. The CDR3 region has the DNA TGTGCCAGCCACCGTAGCGATCAGCCCCAGCATTTT. Its translation is CASHRSDQPQHF. Full variable domain (rest looked up from reference TRBV28 and TRBJ1-5): DVKVTQSSRYLVKRTGEKVFLECVQDMDHENMFWYRQDPGLGLRLIYFSYDVKMKEKGDIPEGYSVSREKKERFSLILESASTNQTSMYLCASHRSDQPQHFGDGTRLSIL.

The chain uses TRBV29-1 and TRBJ2-7; 7 bases are shared with TRBD1. Losses at the gene ends were 1 base for V and 1 base for J; bases not matched to a gene: 4. The length of the CDR3 is 14 residues. The germline V gene encodes CDR1 SQVTM and CDR2 ANQGSEA. In nucleotides, the CDR3 is TGCAGCGTTGAAGGGGCACAGGGGTCCTACGAGCAGTACTTC. It translates to CSVEGAQGSYEQYF.

At least ten counts were recorded for this clonotype. This chain uses TRBV5-1 with TRBJ1-2, with TRBD1 identical over 7 bases. The CDR3 spans 15 residues. V was clipped by 0 bases and J by 5 bases; unmatched bases: 7. Germline values: CDR1 SGHRS, CDR2 YFSETQ. The CDR3 DNA follows: TGCGCCAGCAGCTTGGCTCAGGCACAGGGGTATGGCTACACCTTC. Its translation is CASSLAQAQGYGYTF.

The chain has TRBV12-3 or TRBV12-4 and TRBJ1-5; TRBD1 might be the D (5 bases). V lost 5 bases and J 5 bases, leaving 13 bases between the germline ends. This CDR3 is 14 amino acids long. The CDR3 sequence is CASSPVMGDQPQHF. CDR3 bases: TGTGCCAGCAGTCCCGTTATGGGGGATCAGCCCCAGCATTTT.

This clonotype was recorded many times. The chain has TRBV6-1 and TRBJ2-2; D is perhaps TRBD1 or TRBD2 (6 bases each). From germline, CDR1 is MNHNS and CDR2 SASEGT. The ends were cut back, 6 bases at V and 6 bases at J, with 14 bases in the middle. There are 14 residues in the CDR3. Here the CDR3 reads CASRPLGGSGELFF. CDR3 DNA sequence: TGTGCCAGCAGGCCCCTAGGGGGGTCCGGGGAGCTGTTTTTT.

The chain joins TRBV7-6 to TRBJ2-5; possibly TRBD2 for D (5 bases). V was clipped by 1 base and J by 7 bases, with 10 bases between them. This CDR3 is 13 amino acids long. Germline lookup yields CDR1 SGHVS and CDR2 FNYEAQ. The CDR3 DNA reads TGTGCCAGCAGCTTAGATGCTCGGGGGACCCAGTACTTC. Its protein is CASSLDARGTQYF.